This is a list of T cell receptor beta chains from one sample in a study of T cell repertoires in aging, cancer and after chemotherapy. In TCRdb, the multiplex PCR reads were re-called with MiXCR into one record per CDR3 protein. The profile covers about 6,200 distinct CDR3 sequences, with 27% appearing a single time and 3.5% to 5% taken by the ten largest. Sequences were obtained from blood. These receptors were taken from a human donor in good health. The CDR3 runs from the conserved cysteine through the conserved F or W. Clone size, where shown, is once, few, many, or a class for clones that have expanded.

clone size	V gene	J gene	CDR3 protein
-	TRBV7-6	TRBJ2-5	CARSYTSDQETQYF
medium-sized	TRBV10-3	TRBJ2-7	CAISEPDRAWMDEQYF
medium-sized	TRBV7-6	TRBJ2-7	CASSYTDSTYEQYF
medium-sized	TRBV5-6	TRBJ2-7	CASSLVLASGRSEQYF
medium-sized	TRBV19	TRBJ1-3	CASTSVSSGNTIYF
few	TRBV20-1	TRBJ1-1	CSAPRESDMNTEAFF
-	TRBV21-1	TRBJ2-6	CASSEGQLSSGANVLTF
medium-sized	TRBV5-6	TRBJ2-3	CASSWDLGTDTQYF
-	TRBV28	TRBJ2-7	CASSDPAGQGEYEQYF
-	TRBV28	TRBJ2-4	CASSLHPGGAKNIQYF
medium-sized	TRBV7-9	TRBJ2-3	CASSPYPASSTDTQYF